The clone carrying this T cell receptor (beta chain) showed up many times. What it binds is not known. Trimming stripped 0 bases from V and 4 bases from J, with 10 bases between. CDR1 and CDR2 (germline): SGDLS, YYNGEE. The CDR3 has 15 amino acids. The data are from a study of response to subunit inactivated influenza vaccine. General study results and limits: Each seasonal influenza vaccination, the authors suggested, recruits few new T cells.

TCRdb passed the RT-PCR reads through MiXCR, listing each CDR3 protein once. This sample has some 640,000 distinct CDR3 sequences, with 11% to 15% found just once. The receptor was derived from a man in his fifties who received an inactivated influenza vaccine. This rearrangement joins TRBV9 to TRBJ2-2; D gene ambiguous. The specimen was PBMCs from blood, collected about 14 days before vaccination. CDR3 coding DNA: TGTGCCAGCAGCGTAGAAACAGTTTTCACCGGGGAGCTGTTTTTT. Protein sequence: CASSVETVFTGELFF.